This is a list of T cell receptor beta chains from one sample in a study of molecular identifiers for immune sequencing clone quantification. TCRdb analysed the PCR reads with MiXCR anew, one entry per CDR3 protein. The sample carries fewer than 10,000 distinct CDR3 sequences, around 19% recorded once. Sequencing input: naive CD8+ T cells from blood, with Jurkat cell RNA spiked in. The source is a human donor in good health. Some libraries in this study had Jurkat cell RNA spiked in. Both conserved end residues are part of each CDR3. A D gene is named only where the DNA matches it firmly.

TRBV7-8,-,CASSLVTVSSISNQPQHF
TRBV7-9,-,CASSFPPSLRGGGTDTQYF
TRBV9,-,CASSVEVCSNQPQHF
TRBV5-5,-,CASSLTVAYEQYF
TRBV27,TRBD2,CASKAPGLEETQYF
TRBV20-1,-,CSARTWSYNEQFF
TRBV27,-,CASSGWANTAGANVLTF
TRBV6-1,-,CASSQPGLGETQYF
TRBV20-1,TRBD1,CSAKDREAYSNQPQHF
TRBV4-1,-,CASTSITGELFF
TRBV4-1,TRBD1,CASSPGGRPNTEAFF
TRBV13,TRBD1,CASSLLGDRTNTEAFF
TRBV13,-,CASSLGPGETQYF